This T cell receptor (beta chain) comes out of a study of blood T cell repertoires in COVID-19. The method was immunoSEQ multiplex PCR; TCRdb's version includes in-frame clones alone and lacks a portion of them. The sample lists over 80,000 clones; roughly 86% were seen once. V was shortened by 5 bases and J by 1 base, with 11 bases between the two germline ends. Germline CDR1 SGHAT, CDR2 FQNNGV. The CDR3 is 15 residues long. Sequencing was carried out using peripheral blood. The V call is TRBV11-2, the J call TRBJ2-2; a weak D match, TRBD2 (6 bases). The receptor was derived from a man in his fifties or sixties with acute or convalescent COVID-19. The CDR3 region is CASSRGLLNTGELFF. DNA of the CDR3: TGTGCCAGCAGCCGGGGACTCTTGAACACCGGGGAGCTGTTTTTT.